This TCR beta chain comes out of a study of Ad26.COV2.S vaccination and SARS-CoV-2 variants. The CDR3 length is 13 residues. The V gene lost 11 bases and the J gene lost 3 bases, with 16 bases spanning the gap. Per the germline V gene, CDR1 is SNHLY and CDR2 is FYNNEI. On this clone itself: Its antigen is undetermined.

General study findings and limits: Estimates derived from TCR breadth and depth analyses may have underestimated total T cell responses.

The treatment denotes: around 19 received Ad26.COV2.S at low or high dose, single or two shots; 5 received placebo; per-sample allocation not given. Following the first vaccine or placebo injection, samples were taken on day 63. In the vaccine, an Ad26 vector expressed the SARS-CoV-2 spike of the Wuhan strain. Produced via immunoSEQ multiplex PCR; TCRdb's table is partial and in-frame only. The repertoire holds around 300,000 clones, with more than 85% as singletons. This sample comprised peripheral blood, obtained in a trial of Ad26.COV2.S vaccine versus placebo. V and J are TRBV2 and TRBJ1-2; maybe TRBD1 (6 bases). The TCR comes from a person between 18 and 65 years old who received the Ad26.COV2.S COVID-19 vaccine or a placebo. This CDR3 is CARSSGADYGYTF. Written as DNA, the CDR3 is TGTGCCCGATCTTCGGGGGCGGACTATGGCTACACCTTC.